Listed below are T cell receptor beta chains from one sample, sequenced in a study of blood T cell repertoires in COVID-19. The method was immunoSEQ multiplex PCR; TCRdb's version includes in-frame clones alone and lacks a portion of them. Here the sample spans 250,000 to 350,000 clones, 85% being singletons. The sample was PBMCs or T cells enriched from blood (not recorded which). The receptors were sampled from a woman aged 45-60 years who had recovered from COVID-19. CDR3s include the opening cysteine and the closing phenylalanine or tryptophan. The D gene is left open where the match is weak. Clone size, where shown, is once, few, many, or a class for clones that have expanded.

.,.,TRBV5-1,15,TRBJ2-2,CASSFTGSATGELFF,TGCGCCAGCAGCTTTACAGGTTCGGCCACCGGGGAGCTGTTTTTT
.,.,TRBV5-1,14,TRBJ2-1,CASSGAGSYNEQFF,TGCGCCAGCAGCGGAGCCGGCTCCTACAATGAGCAGTTCTTC
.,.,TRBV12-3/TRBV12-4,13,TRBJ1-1,CASSRTRGTEAFF,TGTGCCAGCAGTCGTACCAGGGGAACTGAAGCTTTCTTT
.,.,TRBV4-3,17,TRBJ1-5,CASSQDLRTVKAQPQHF,TGCGCCAGCAGCCAAGATCTTCGGACAGTAAAGGCTCAGCCCCAGCATTTT
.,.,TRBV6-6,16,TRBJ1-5,CASSPPPVAVPKPQHF,TGTGCCAGCAGCCCCCCCCCGGTAGCGGTCCCCAAGCCCCAGCATTTT
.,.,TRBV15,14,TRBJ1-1,CATSMSSRNTEAFF,TGTGCCACCAGCATGTCCTCGCGGAACACTGAAGCTTTCTTT
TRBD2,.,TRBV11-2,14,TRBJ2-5,CASSLAGGKETQYF,TGTGCCAGCAGCTTAGCGGGGGGGAAAGAGACCCAGTACTTC
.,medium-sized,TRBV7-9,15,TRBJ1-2,CASSSLEAAAYGYTF,TGTGCCAGCAGCTCCCTGGAAGCGGCGGCCTATGGCTACACCTTC
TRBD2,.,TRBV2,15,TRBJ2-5,CASSRERGGRETQYF,TGTGCCAGCAGCCGGGAGCGGGGGGGCCGAGAGACCCAGTACTTC
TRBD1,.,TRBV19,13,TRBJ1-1,CASSQGAGTEAFF,TGTGCCAGTAGTCAGGGGGCCGGCACTGAAGCTTTCTTT
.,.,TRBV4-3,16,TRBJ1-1,CASSPHVRGEGTEAFF,TGCGCCAGCAGCCCCCATGTCCGGGGGGAGGGGACTGAAGCTTTCTTT
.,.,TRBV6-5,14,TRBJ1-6,CASSYSREVSPLHF,TGTGCCAGCAGTTACTCGCGGGAGGTCTCACCCCTCCACTTT
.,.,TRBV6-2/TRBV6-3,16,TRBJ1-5,CASSLQGSLGNQPQHF,TGTGCCAGCAGTTTGCAGGGAAGTTTGGGCAATCAGCCCCAGCATTTT
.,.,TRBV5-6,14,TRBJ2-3,CASSLIRSTDTQYF,TGTGCCAGCAGCTTGATCAGGAGCACAGATACGCAGTATTTT
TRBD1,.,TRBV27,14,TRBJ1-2,CASRRDRGPYGYTF,TGTGCCAGCAGAAGGGACAGGGGGCCTTATGGCTACACCTTC
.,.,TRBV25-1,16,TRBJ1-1,CASSDHGTPMNTEAFF,TGTGCCAGCAGTGACCACGGGACACCCATGAACACTGAAGCTTTCTTT
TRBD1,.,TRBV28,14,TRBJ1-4,CASSRQGFNEKLFF,TGTGCCAGCAGTCGACAGGGCTTTAATGAAAAACTGTTTTTT
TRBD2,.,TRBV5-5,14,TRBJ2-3,CASSLRTSRDTQYF,TGTGCCAGCAGCTTGCGGACTAGTCGAGATACGCAGTATTTT
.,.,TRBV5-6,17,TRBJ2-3,CASSLSRRSGYTDTQYF,TGTGCCAGCAGCTTATCTCGTCGGTCCGGGTACACAGATACGCAGTATTTT
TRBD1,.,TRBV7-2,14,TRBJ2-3,CASSYAGTADTQYF,TGTGCCAGCAGCTACGCCGGGACAGCAGATACGCAGTATTTT
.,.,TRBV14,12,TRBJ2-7,CASSHDSYEQYF,TGTGCCAGCAGCCACGACTCATACGAGCAGTACTTC
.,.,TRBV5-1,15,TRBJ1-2,CASSLAIEGAHGYTF,TGCGCCAGCAGCTTGGCCATTGAAGGGGCGCATGGCTACACCTTC
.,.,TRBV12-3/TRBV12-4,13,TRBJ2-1,CASSFGLTMEQFF,TGTGCCAGCAGTTTTGGACTGACAATGGAGCAGTTCTTC
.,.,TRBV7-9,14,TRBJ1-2,CASSRGLEGLRYTF,TGTGCCAGCAGTAGGGGACTGGAGGGCCTTCGCTACACCTTC
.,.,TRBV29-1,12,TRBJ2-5,CSGGGVEETQYF,TGCAGCGGCGGCGGGGTTGAAGAGACCCAGTACTTC
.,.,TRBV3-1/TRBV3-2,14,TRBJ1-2,CASSLQQGNYGYTF,TGTGCCAGCAGCCTCCAACAGGGTAACTATGGCTACACCTTC
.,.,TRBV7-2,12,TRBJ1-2,CASSLNSYGYTF,TGTGCCAGCAGCTTAAACTCCTATGGCTACACCTTC
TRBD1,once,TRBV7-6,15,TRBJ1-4,CASSSMTGFGEKLFF,TGTGCCAGCAGCTCTATGACAGGGTTTGGTGAAAAACTGTTTTTT
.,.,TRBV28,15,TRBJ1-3,CASSFGGYSGNTIYF,TGTGCCAGCAGTTTCGGCGGGTACTCTGGAAACACCATATATTTT
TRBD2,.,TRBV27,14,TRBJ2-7,CASSLSAGGYEQYF,TGTGCCAGCAGTTTATCAGCGGGAGGCTACGAGCAGTACTTC
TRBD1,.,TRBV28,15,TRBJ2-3,CASSSPGQGTDTQYF,TGTGCCAGCAGTTCCCCGGGACAGGGCACAGATACGCAGTATTTT
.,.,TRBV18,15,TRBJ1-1,CASSPRPGSNTEAFF,TGTGCCAGCTCACCACGCCCAGGCTCGAACACTGAAGCTTTCTTT
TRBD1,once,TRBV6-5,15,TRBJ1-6,CASSSDRGDNSPLHF,TGTGCCAGCAGTTCGGACAGGGGGGATAATTCACCCCTCCACTTT
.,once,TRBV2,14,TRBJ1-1,CASSVYPGNTEAFF,TGTGCCAGCAGTGTTTATCCGGGGAACACTGAAGCTTTCTTT
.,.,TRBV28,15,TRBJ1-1,CASSSGTAAGTEAFF,TGTGCCAGCAGTTCCGGGACCGCCGCGGGAACTGAAGCTTTCTTT
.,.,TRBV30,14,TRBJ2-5,CAWSPSGVQETQYF,TGTGCCTGGAGCCCCTCAGGGGTCCAAGAGACCCAGTACTTC
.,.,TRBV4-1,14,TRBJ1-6,CASSQVFPSAPLHF,TGCGCCAGCAGCCAAGTCTTTCCATCGGCACCCCTCCACTTT
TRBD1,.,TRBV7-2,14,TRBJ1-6,CASSWTGRDSPLHF,TGTGCCAGCAGCTGGACAGGGAGGGATTCACCCCTCCACTTT
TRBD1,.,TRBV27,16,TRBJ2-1,CASSLDRARVYNEQFF,TGTGCCAGCAGTTTGGACAGGGCTAGGGTCTACAATGAGCAGTTCTTC
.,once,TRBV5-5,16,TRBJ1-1,CASSSDMGRLNTEAFF,TGTGCCAGCAGCTCCGATATGGGCAGGCTGAACACTGAAGCTTTCTTT
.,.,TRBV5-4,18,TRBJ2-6,CASSLSTGPFSGANVLTF,TGTGCCAGCAGCTTATCGACAGGACCCTTCTCTGGGGCCAACGTCCTGACTTTC
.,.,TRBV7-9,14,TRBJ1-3,CASSSRGVGNTIYF,TGTGCCAGCAGCTCCAGGGGTGTCGGAAACACCATATATTTT
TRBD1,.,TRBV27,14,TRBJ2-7,CASQTGTGAYEQYF,TGTGCCAGCCAAACCGGGACAGGCGCCTACGAGCAGTACTTC
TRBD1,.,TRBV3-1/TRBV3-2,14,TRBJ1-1,CASSLGQQNTEAFF,TGTGCCAGCAGCTTGGGACAGCAAAACACTGAAGCTTTCTTT
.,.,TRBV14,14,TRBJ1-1,CASSQVVGGTEAFF,TGTGCCAGCAGCCAAGTAGTGGGGGGCACTGAAGCTTTCTTT
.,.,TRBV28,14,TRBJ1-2,CASNRQQPNYGYTF,TGTGCCAGCAACCGACAGCAACCTAACTATGGCTACACCTTC
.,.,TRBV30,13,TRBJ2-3,CAWSGQSTDTQYF,TGTGCCTGGAGTGGGCAGAGCACAGATACGCAGTATTTT
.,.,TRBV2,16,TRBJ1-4,CASSQGSLRGNEKLFF,TGTGCCAGCAGCCAGGGGAGCCTCCGGGGTAATGAAAAACTGTTTTTT
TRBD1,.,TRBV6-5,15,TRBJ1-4,CASSQSGTGVGKLFF,TGTGCCAGCAGTCAATCCGGGACAGGGGTAGGAAAACTGTTTTTT
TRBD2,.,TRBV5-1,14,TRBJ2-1,CASSLPSGLNEQFF,TGCGCCAGCAGCTTGCCTAGCGGGCTCAATGAGCAGTTCTTC
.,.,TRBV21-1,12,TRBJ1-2,CASTRQGEGYTF,TGTGCCAGCACCAGACAGGGGGAGGGCTACACCTTC
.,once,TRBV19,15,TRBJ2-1,CASRKFRTEGHEQFF,TGTGCCAGTAGGAAGTTCCGGACAGAGGGCCATGAGCAGTTCTTC
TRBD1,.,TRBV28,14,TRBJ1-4,CASSPGQGGAKLFF,TGTGCCAGCAGTCCCGGACAGGGAGGCGCAAAACTGTTTTTT
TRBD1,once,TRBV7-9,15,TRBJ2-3,CASSPWTGGVDTQYF,TGTGCCAGCAGCCCCTGGACAGGGGGCGTAGATACGCAGTATTTT
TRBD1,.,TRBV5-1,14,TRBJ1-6,CASSLGTVNSPLHF,TGCGCCAGCAGCCTGGGGACAGTTAATTCACCCCTCCACTTT